These 15 T cell receptor beta chains came from one sample sequenced in a study of blood T cell repertoires in COVID-19. Only in-frame clones appear in the TCRdb table, and some are missing; sequencing was by immunoSEQ multiplex PCR. The sample yields 110,000 to 150,000 clones, 75% to 85% seen once. Specimen: peripheral blood. The receptors here all came from a man aged 55 to 70 with acute or convalescent COVID-19.

In this sample, this clone turned up a few times. The chain's CDR3 is CASSWTSGADEQFF. As DNA, the CDR3 is TGTGCCAGCAGCTGGACTAGCGGGGCAGATGAGCAGTTCTTC. The chain has TRBV7-9 and TRBJ2-1; 12 bases are a match to TRBD2. The CDR3 length is 14 residues. J was trimmed by 8 bases and V by 4 bases; bases with no gene match: 3. Per germline, CDR1 SEHNR and CDR2 FQNEAQ (reference sequence).

The rearrangement uses TRBV18 and TRBJ2-3, with TRBD2 matching 7 bases. CDR3 length equals 17 residues. Trimming at V came to 0 bases and at J to 5 bases, leaving 11 bases not matched to a gene. Germline loops: CDR1 KGHSH, CDR2 LQKENI. The CDR3 loop is CASSPPVGGGLQDTQYF. In nucleotides, the CDR3 is TGTGCCAGCTCACCACCCGTTGGGGGAGGGCTTCAAGATACGCAGTATTTT.

The chain uses TRBV6-5 and TRBJ2-7, with 15 nucleotides matching TRBD2. CDR3 length: 16 amino acids. The ends lost 4 bases at V and 6 bases at J; junction bases unmatched: 7. The germline gives CDR1 MNHEY, CDR2 SVGAGI. The CDR3 is CASSSPRTSGRAEQYF. CDR3 nucleotide sequence: TGTGCCAGCAGTTCCCCCCGGACTAGCGGGAGGGCCGAGCAGTACTTC.

The rearrangement links TRBV11-3 to TRBJ2-1, with D uncertain. Germline V gene lookup returns CDR1 SGHNT and CDR2 YENEEA. This CDR3 contains 12 residues. Trimming took off 3 bases at V and 4 bases at J, with 4 bases between the two ends. CDR3 DNA sequence: TGTGCCAGCAGCTTTTCGTACAATGAGCAGTTCTTC. It translates to CASSFSYNEQFF.

The chain employs TRBV30 and TRBJ2-1, with TRBD2 matching over 13 bases. The J segment lost 0 bases and the V segment lost 0 bases, leaving 5 bases of the junction unmatched. Germline CDR1 is GTSNPN and CDR2 is SVGIG (reference sequence). This CDR3 spans 18 amino acids. The CDR3 nucleotides are TGTGCCTGGAGTGTACTAGCGGGAGGGCGGAGCTCCTACAATGAGCAGTTCTTC. It yields the protein CAWSVLAGGRSSYNEQFF.

This clone was detected only a few times. The V and J genes are TRBV7-2 and TRBJ2-4, with a possible D match to TRBD2 (6 bases). Trimming took 2 bases from V and 9 from J, leaving 14 bases between them. CDR1 is SGHTA and CDR2 is FQGNSA in the germline V gene. The CDR3 contains 14 residues. The CDR3: CASSLIRTGGIQYF. The CDR3 coding sequence is TGTGCCAGCAGCTTAATCCGGACCGGGGGCATTCAGTACTTC.

Only a few counts were recorded for this clone. The chain carries TRBV7-9 and TRBJ2-7, with TRBD1 identical over 11 bases. CDR1 and CDR2 from the germline V gene are SEHNR and FQNEAQ (reference sequence). V gave up 5 bases and J gave up 6 bases; unmatched junction bases: 6. This CDR3 region has 14 residues. The CDR3 loop reads CASSPGQGAGEQYF. Here the CDR3 DNA reads TGTGCCAGCAGCCCCGGACAGGGGGCTGGCGAGCAGTACTTC.

The rearrangement joins TRBV12-3 or TRBV12-4 to TRBJ2-1; D is perhaps TRBD1 (5 bases). CDR3 length: 12 amino acids. V gave up 7 bases and J gave up 11 bases, with 15 bases separating them. The CDR3 region is CASTIFDSQQFF. CDR3 sequence (DNA): TGTGCCAGCACCATATTCGACAGTCAGCAGTTCTTC.

The chain recombines TRBV5-4 with TRBJ1-4; 7 bases line up with TRBD1. The germline CDR1 and CDR2 sequences are SGHNT and YYREEE (reference sequence). J lost 0 bases, V lost 5 bases, and 4 bases had no gene match. This CDR3 comprises 15 residues. The CDR3 loop reads CASRRDSSTNEKLFF. The CDR3 DNA is TGTGCCAGCAGGAGGGACAGTTCAACTAATGAAAAACTGTTTTTT.

CDR3 nucleotide sequence: TGTGCCAGTAGCGGGAGCTGGGAGACCCAGTACTTC. Amino acids: CASSGSWETQYF. V gene TRBV12-3 or TRBV12-4 combines with J gene TRBJ2-5; 9 bases fit TRBD2. The CDR3 totals 12 residues. Losses at the gene ends were 9 bases for V and 5 bases for J; bases not matched to a gene: 4.

The chain joins TRBV10-1 to TRBJ2-4; D gene ambiguous. V lost 6 bases and J lost 3, with 9 bases in between. The CDR3 runs 13 residues. The germline V gene encodes CDR1 WNHNN and CDR2 SYGVQD (reference sequence). The CDR3 loop reads CASSTGVKNIQYF. In DNA form, the CDR3 reads TGCGCCAGCAGCACCGGAGTCAAAAACATTCAGTACTTC.

The J gene is TRBJ2-1, the V gene TRBV6-1; 10 bases align to TRBD2. This CDR3 comprises 19 residues. With V trimmed by 4 bases and J by 0 bases, 12 bases remained unmatched. Germline CDR1 MNHNS, CDR2 SASEGT. CDR3 protein: CASSVAGLASGSSYNEQFF. As DNA, the CDR3 is TGTGCCAGCAGTGTAGCGGGACTCGCTAGCGGGAGCTCCTACAATGAGCAGTTCTTC.

This rearrangement joins TRBV27 to TRBJ1-2; D perhaps matches TRBD1 (6 bases). V lost 0 bases and J lost 6, with 11 bases in between. The CDR3 totals 14 residues. Germline-derived CDR1 and CDR2 are MNHEY and SMNVEV (reference sequence). CDR3 nucleotide sequence: TGTGCCAGCAGTTTATCGATTTCAGGGGATGGCTACACCTTC. This sequence encodes CASSLSISGDGYTF.

On this clone itself: This CDR3 is also generated by other DNA sequences in the sample. The rearrangement joins TRBV2 to TRBJ2-5; no reliable D call. CDR1 and CDR2 from the germline V gene are SNHLY and FYNNEI. Trimming left V 5 bases short and J 5 bases short, with 6 bases between. The CDR3 has 11 residues. The CDR3 is CASSSRETQYF. The DNA for the CDR3 is TGTGCCAGCAGTTCCCGGGAGACCCAGTACTTC.

V and J are TRBV30 and TRBJ1-5; D is ambiguous. With 0 bases removed from V and 5 bases from J, the gap between germline ends came to 8 bases. There are 13 residues in the CDR3. Germline V lookup: CDR1 GTSNPN, CDR2 SVGIG (reference sequence). The CDR3 DNA sequence: TGTGCCTGGAGTGTAGACGAGGATCAGCCCCAGCATTTT. It codes for CAWSVDEDQPQHF. The full variable domain, with the rest looked up from reference TRBV30 and TRBJ1-5, is SQTIHQWPATLVQPVGSPLSLECTVEGTSNPNLYWYRQAAGRGLQLLFYSVGIGQISSEVPQNLSASRPQDRQFILSSKKLLLSDSGFYLCAWSVDEDQPQHFGDGTRLSIL.